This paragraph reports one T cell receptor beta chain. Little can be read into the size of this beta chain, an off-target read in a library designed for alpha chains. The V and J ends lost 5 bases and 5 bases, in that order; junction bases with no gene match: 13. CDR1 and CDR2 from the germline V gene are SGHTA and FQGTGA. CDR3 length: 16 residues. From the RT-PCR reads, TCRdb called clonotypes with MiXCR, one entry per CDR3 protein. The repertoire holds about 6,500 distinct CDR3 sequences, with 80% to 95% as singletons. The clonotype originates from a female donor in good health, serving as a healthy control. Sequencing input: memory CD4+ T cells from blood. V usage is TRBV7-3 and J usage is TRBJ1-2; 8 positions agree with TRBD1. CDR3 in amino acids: CASSADRGSPLYGYTF. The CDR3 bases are TGTGCCAGCAGCGCAGACAGGGGTTCTCCCCTGTATGGCTACACCTTC.